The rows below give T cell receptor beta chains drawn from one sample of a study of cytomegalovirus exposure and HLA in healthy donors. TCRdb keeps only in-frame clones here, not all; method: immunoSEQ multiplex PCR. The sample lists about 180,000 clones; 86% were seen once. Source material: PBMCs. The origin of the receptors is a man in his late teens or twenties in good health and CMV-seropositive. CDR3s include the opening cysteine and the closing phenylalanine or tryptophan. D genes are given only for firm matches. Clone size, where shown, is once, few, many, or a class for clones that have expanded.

CASSQDWGRLNTEAFF,TGCGCCAGCAGCCAAGATTGGGGGCGACTGAACACTGAAGCTTTCTTT,TRBV4-1,TRBJ1-1,16,NA,NA
CASSQVVTADQPQHF,TGCGCCAGCAGCCAAGTAGTGACAGCCGATCAGCCCCAGCATTTT,TRBV4-3,TRBJ1-5,15,NA,NA
CASSPTGAGELFF,TGTGCCAGCAGTCCGACAGGGGCCGGGGAGCTGTTTTTT,TRBV2,TRBJ2-2,13,NA,TRBD1
CASSLTGLAVNEQFF,TGCGCCAGCAGCTTGACCGGACTAGCGGTAAATGAGCAGTTCTTC,TRBV5-1,TRBJ2-1,15,NA,TRBD2
CASGRRGGSGANVLTF,TGTGCCAGCGGCAGGCGGGGGGGCTCTGGGGCCAACGTCCTGACTTTC,TRBV7-8,TRBJ2-6,16,NA,TRBD2
CASSVAGQWNTEAFF,TGTGCCAGCAGCGTCGCGGGACAGTGGAACACTGAAGCTTTCTTT,TRBV9,TRBJ1-1,15,NA,TRBD1
CATSRGTSGRSETQYF,TGTGCCACCAGCAGAGGGACTAGCGGGAGATCAGAGACCCAGTACTTC,TRBV15,TRBJ2-5,16,NA,TRBD2
CASTLQQDRAGTDTQYF,TGCGCCAGCACCCTACAACAGGACAGGGCGGGCACAGATACGCAGTATTTT,TRBV4-1,TRBJ2-3,17,NA,TRBD1
CASSFQGKAGYGYTF,TGTGCCAGCAGCTTCCAGGGCAAGGCAGGCTATGGCTACACCTTC,TRBV5-8,TRBJ1-2,15,once,NA
CASSRDSGYGYTF,TGTGCCAGCAGTCGGGACAGCGGATATGGCTACACCTTC,TRBV6-6,TRBJ1-2,13,NA,TRBD1
CASSRARTYGNQPQHF,TGTGCCAGCTCCCGGGCCAGGACTTATGGCAATCAGCCCCAGCATTTT,TRBV18,TRBJ1-5,16,NA,NA
CASSRGRAGTEAFF,TGCGCCAGCAGCCGTGGGAGGGCCGGGACTGAAGCTTTCTTT,TRBV4-3,TRBJ1-1,14,NA,NA
CASSNDRAYGYTF,TGTGCCAGCTCAAACGACAGAGCCTATGGCTACACCTTC,TRBV18,TRBJ1-2,13,NA,NA
CASTPSNSPTDTQYF,TGTGCCAGCACCCCCTCAAACTCCCCCACAGATACGCAGTATTTT,TRBV27,TRBJ2-3,15,NA,NA
CASSHGQGKLFEQFF,TGTGCCAGCAGTCATGGACAGGGGAAATTGTTTGAGCAGTTCTTC,TRBV6-5,TRBJ2-1,15,NA,TRBD1
CSSGGLDRDSRVYQETQYF,TGCAGCTCAGGCGGTCTTGACAGGGATAGTCGTGTTTACCAAGAGACCCAGTACTTC,TRBV29-1,TRBJ2-5,19,NA,TRBD1
CASSPRQAHLEQYF,TGTGCCAGCTCACCCCGACAGGCCCACTTGGAGCAGTACTTC,TRBV18,TRBJ2-7,14,NA,NA
CASSNGLAYTDTQYF,TGTGCCAGCAGCAACGGACTAGCCTACACAGATACGCAGTATTTT,TRBV6-1,TRBJ2-3,15,NA,TRBD2
CASEEQGYEQYF,TGTGCCAGCGAGGAACAGGGTTACGAGCAGTACTTC,TRBV6-1,TRBJ2-7,12,NA,NA
CASSEFGTAGEQYF,TGTGCCAGCAGTGAATTTGGTACCGCGGGGGAGCAGTACTTC,TRBV6-1,TRBJ2-7,14,NA,NA
CASSSGTSLNEQFF,TGTGCCAGCAGCTCCGGGACTAGCCTGAATGAGCAGTTCTTC,TRBV7-3,TRBJ2-1,14,NA,TRBD2
CASSLDPALEQYF,TGCGCCAGCAGCTTGGACCCTGCACTCGAGCAGTACTTC,TRBV5-1,TRBJ2-7,13,NA,NA
CASSLGGDFTDTQYF,TGTGCCAGCAGTTTAGGGGGGGACTTCACAGATACGCAGTATTTT,TRBV28,TRBJ2-3,15,NA,TRBD2
CASSYSSEGAETQYF,TGTGCCAGCAGTTACTCGAGTGAGGGGGCAGAGACCCAGTACTTC,TRBV6-4,TRBJ2-5,15,NA,TRBD1
CASSPLAGGAIGETQYF,TGTGCCAGCAGTCCCCTCGCCGGGGGGGCAATCGGAGAGACCCAGTACTTC,TRBV27,TRBJ2-5,17,NA,TRBD2
CAISSGLAGDNEQFF,TGTGCCATCAGTTCGGGGCTAGCGGGGGACAATGAGCAGTTCTTC,TRBV10-3,TRBJ2-1,15,NA,TRBD2
CASSLQGVDYEQYF,TGTGCCAGCAGTTTACAGGGGGTCGACTACGAGCAGTACTTC,TRBV27,TRBJ2-7,14,NA,TRBD1
CASSDVGRGRNQPQHF,TGTGCCAGCAGTGATGTTGGCAGGGGTAGGAATCAGCCCCAGCATTTT,TRBV6-1,TRBJ1-5,16,NA,NA
CASSLGGEDEQFF,TGTGCCAGCAGCTTAGGAGGGGAGGATGAGCAGTTCTTC,TRBV7-9,TRBJ2-1,13,NA,NA
CAISETPGRGNTEAFF,TGTGCCATCAGTGAGACACCGGGGAGGGGGAACACTGAAGCTTTCTTT,TRBV10-3,TRBJ1-1,16,NA,NA
CASSYYFGQGYEQYF,TGTGCCAGCAGCTACTATTTTGGACAGGGCTACGAGCAGTACTTC,TRBV6-5,TRBJ2-7,15,NA,TRBD1
CASIRELPSQQYF,TGTGCCAGCATCCGGGAGTTGCCTTCACAGCAGTACTTC,TRBV2,TRBJ2-7,13,NA,NA
CASSLAGGPGYEQFF,TGTGCCAGCAGCTTAGCCGGCGGGCCGGGGTATGAGCAGTTCTTC,TRBV7-6,TRBJ2-1,15,NA,NA
CASSLGTGTATYEQYF,TGCGCCAGCAGCTTGGGGACCGGGACAGCAACCTACGAGCAGTACTTC,TRBV5-1,TRBJ2-7,16,NA,TRBD1
CASSDYRTSGTQETQYF,TGTGCCAGCAGTGATTACAGGACTAGCGGAACACAAGAGACCCAGTACTTC,TRBV25-1,TRBJ2-5,17,NA,TRBD2